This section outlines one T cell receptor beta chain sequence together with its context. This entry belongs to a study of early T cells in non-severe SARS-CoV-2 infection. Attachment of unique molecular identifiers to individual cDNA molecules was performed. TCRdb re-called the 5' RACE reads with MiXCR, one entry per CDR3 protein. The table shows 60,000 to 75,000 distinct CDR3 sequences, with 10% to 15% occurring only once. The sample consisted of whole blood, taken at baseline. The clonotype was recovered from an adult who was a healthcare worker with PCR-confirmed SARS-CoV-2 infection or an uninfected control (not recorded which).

The CDR3 is CASSLEGQQNQPQHF. The DNA of the CDR3 is TGCGCCAGCAGCTTGGAAGGGCAGCAGAATCAGCCCCAGCATTTT. V usage is TRBV5-1 and J usage is TRBJ1-5; the D is unclear. The germline V and J ends were trimmed by 0 bases and 4 bases, with 11 bases remaining between them. The CDR3 has 15 residues. The germline CDR1 and CDR2 sequences are SGHRS and YFSETQ.